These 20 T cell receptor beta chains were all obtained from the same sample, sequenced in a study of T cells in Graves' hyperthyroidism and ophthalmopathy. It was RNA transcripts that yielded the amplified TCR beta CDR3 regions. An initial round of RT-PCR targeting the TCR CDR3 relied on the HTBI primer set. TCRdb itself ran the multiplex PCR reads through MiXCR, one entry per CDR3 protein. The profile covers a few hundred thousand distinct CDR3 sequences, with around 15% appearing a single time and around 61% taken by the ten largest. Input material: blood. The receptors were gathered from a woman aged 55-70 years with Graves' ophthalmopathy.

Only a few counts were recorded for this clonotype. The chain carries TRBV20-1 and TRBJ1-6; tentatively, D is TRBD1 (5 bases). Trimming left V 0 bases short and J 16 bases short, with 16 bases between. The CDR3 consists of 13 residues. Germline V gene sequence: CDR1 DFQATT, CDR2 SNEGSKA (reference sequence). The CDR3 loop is CSARDLRDEGLHF. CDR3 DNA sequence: TGCAGTGCTAGAGACCTTCGGGATGAGGGGCTCCACTTT.

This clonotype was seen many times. This CDR3 is CASSYPGASGNTEAFF. The CDR3 bases are TGTGCCAGCAGTTATCCAGGGGCCTCTGGGAACACTGAAGCTTTCTTT. The chain joins TRBV7-2 to TRBJ1-1; D possibly corresponds to TRBD1 (6 bases). The V gene lost 6 bases and the J gene lost 1 base, with 18 bases spanning the gap. CDR1 and CDR2 (germline): SGHTA, FQGNSA. This CDR3 comprises 16 residues.

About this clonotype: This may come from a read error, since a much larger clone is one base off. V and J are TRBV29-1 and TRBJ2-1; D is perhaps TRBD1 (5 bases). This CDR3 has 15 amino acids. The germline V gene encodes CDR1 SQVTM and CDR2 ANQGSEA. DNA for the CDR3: TGCAACGTCCTGGGGCGTGATAGCTCCTACAATGAGCAGTTCTTC. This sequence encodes CNVLGRDSSYNEQFF.

The CDR3 DNA sequence: TGCAGTGCTAGAGATCCGGTTGGCAGTAGCAATCAGCCCCAGCATTTT. Translation: CSARDPVGSSNQPQHF. The V gene is TRBV20-1, the J gene TRBJ1-5, with D uncertain. The V gene's germline CDR1 is DFQATT and CDR2 SNEGSKA (reference sequence). The CDR3 length is 16 residues. V lost 0 bases to trimming and J lost 0 bases, with 12 bases between them.

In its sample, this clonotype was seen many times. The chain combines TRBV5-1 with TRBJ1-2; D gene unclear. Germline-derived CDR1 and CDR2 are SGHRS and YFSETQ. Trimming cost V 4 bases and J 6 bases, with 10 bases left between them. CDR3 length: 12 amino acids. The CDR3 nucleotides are TGCGCCAGCAGCCTCGGTGGCCATGGCTACACCTTC. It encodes CASSLGGHGYTF.

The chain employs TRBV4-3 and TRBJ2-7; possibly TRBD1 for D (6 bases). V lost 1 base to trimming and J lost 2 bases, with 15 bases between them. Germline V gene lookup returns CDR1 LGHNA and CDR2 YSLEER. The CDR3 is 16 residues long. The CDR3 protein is CASSQVTGFGAYEQYF. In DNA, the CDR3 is TGCGCCAGCAGCCAAGTCACAGGGTTCGGTGCCTACGAGCAGTACTTC.

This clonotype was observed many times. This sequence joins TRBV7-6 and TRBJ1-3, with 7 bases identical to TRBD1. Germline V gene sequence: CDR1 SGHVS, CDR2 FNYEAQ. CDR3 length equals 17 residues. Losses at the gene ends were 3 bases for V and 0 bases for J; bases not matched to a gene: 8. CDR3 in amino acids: CASSLEGARISGNTIYF. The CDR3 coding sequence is TGTGCCAGCAGCTTGGAGGGGGCTAGGATCTCTGGAAACACCATATATTTT. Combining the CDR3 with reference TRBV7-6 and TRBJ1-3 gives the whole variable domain GAGVSQSPRYKVTKRGQDVALRCDPISGHVSLYWYRQALGQGPEFLTYFNYEAQQDKSGLPNDRFSAERPEGSISTLTIQRTEQRDSAMYRCASSLEGARISGNTIYFGEGSWLTVV.

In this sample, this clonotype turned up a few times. CDR3 DNA sequence: TGTGCCAGCAGCCCCTCTTTAGGGCGGATACACAATGAGCAGTTCTTC. This encodes CASSPSLGRIHNEQFF. The J gene is TRBJ2-1, the V gene TRBV7-9; D call uncertain. The CDR3 totals 16 residues. The germline CDR1 and CDR2 sequences are SEHNR and FQNEAQ (reference sequence). V was trimmed by 5 bases and J by 5 bases, leaving 19 bases between them.

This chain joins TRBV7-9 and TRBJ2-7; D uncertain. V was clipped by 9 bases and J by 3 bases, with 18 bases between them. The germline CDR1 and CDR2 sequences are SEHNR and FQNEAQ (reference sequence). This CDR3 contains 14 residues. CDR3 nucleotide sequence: TGTGCCAGTAGTATGGGATCGTCGGGCTACGAGCAGTACTTC. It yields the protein CASSMGSSGYEQYF.

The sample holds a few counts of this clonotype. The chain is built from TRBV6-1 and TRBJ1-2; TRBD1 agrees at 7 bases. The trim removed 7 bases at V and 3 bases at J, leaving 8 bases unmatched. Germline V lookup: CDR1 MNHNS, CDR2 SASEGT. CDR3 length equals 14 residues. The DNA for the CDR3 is TGTGCCAGCAAAGGACAGGTTGAGGACTATGGCTACACCTTC. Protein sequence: CASKGQVEDYGYTF.

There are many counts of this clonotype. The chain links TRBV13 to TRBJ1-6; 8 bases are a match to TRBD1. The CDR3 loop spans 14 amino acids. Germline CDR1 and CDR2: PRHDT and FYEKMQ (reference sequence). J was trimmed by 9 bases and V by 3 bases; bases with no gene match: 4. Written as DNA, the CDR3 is TGTGCCAGCAGCTTGAACAGGGGGGTTTCACCCCTCCACTTT. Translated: CASSLNRGVSPLHF.

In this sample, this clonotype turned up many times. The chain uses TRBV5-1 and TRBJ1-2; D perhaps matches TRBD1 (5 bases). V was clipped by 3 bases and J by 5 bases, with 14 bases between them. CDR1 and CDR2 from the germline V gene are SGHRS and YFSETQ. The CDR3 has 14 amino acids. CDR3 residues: CASSSPGAEYGYTF. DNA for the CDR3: TGCGCCAGCAGCTCGCCCGGGGCAGAATATGGCTACACCTTC.

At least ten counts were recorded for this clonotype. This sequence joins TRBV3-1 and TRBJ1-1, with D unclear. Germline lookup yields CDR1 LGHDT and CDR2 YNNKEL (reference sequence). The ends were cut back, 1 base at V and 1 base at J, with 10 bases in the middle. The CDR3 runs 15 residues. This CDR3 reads CASSQVRVGNTEAFF. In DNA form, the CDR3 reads TGTGCCAGCAGCCAAGTGAGGGTAGGGAACACTGAAGCTTTCTTT.

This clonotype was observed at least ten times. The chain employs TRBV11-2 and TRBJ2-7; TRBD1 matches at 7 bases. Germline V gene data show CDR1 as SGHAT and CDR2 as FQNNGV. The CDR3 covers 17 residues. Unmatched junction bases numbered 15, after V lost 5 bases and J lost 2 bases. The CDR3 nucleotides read TGTGCCAGCAGCCGCACATCCCTTGGGACAGCTACCTACGAGCAGTACTTC. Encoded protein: CASSRTSLGTATYEQYF.

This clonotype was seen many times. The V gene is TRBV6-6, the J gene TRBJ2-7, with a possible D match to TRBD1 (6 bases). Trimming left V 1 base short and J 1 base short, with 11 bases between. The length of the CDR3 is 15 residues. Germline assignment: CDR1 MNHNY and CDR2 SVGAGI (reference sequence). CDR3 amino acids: CASSYLGGESYEQYF. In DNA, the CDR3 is TGTGCCAGCAGTTACTTAGGGGGAGAGTCCTACGAGCAGTACTTC.

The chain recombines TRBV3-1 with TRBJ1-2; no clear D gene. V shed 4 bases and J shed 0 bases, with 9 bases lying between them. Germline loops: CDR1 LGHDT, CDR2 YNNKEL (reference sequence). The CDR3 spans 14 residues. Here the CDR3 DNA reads TGTGCCAGCAGCCGACTGACTACTAACTATGGCTACACCTTC. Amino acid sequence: CASSRLTTNYGYTF.

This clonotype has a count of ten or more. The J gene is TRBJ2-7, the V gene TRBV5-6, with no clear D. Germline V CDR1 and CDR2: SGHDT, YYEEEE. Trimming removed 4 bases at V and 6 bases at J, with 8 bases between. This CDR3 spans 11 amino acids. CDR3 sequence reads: CASSEAAEQYF. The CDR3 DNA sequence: TGTGCCAGCAGCGAGGCGGCCGAGCAGTACTTC.

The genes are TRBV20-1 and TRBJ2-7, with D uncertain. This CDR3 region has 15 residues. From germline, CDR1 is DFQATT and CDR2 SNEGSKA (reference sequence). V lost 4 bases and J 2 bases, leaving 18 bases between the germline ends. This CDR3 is CSAKKKSIITYEQYF. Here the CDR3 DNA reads TGCAGTGCTAAGAAAAAATCTATTATAACCTACGAGCAGTACTTC.

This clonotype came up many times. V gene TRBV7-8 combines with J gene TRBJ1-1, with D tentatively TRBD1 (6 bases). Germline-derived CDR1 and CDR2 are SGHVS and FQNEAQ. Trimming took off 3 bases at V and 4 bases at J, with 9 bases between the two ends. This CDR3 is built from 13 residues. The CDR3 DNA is TGTGCCAGCAGCTTTACAGGGAGCACTGAAGCTTTCTTT. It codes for CASSFTGSTEAFF.

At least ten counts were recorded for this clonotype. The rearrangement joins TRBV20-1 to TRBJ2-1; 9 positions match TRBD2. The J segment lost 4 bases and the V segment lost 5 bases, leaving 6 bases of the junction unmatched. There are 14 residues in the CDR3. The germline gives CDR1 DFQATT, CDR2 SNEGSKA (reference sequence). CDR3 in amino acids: CSAAKAGGYNEQFF. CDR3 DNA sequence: TGCAGTGCTGCTAAGGCGGGAGGGTACAATGAGCAGTTCTTC.